This TCR beta chain was captured in a study of graft-versus-host responses after intestinal transplantation. A note on this clone: Antigen specificity is unknown.

The assay was immunoSEQ multiplex PCR, and TCRdb's table has in-frame clones only and misses some. Of some 92,000 clones in the sample, roughly 92% were seen once. Germline assignment: CDR1 MNHEY and CDR2 SVGAGI. CDR3 size: 16 residues. With 4 bases removed from V and 1 base from J, the gap between germline ends came to 13 bases. V and J are TRBV6-5 and TRBJ1-4; tentative D call: TRBD1 (6 bases). The sequences come from unstimulated CD4+ T cells sorted from spleen or lymph node cells, collected before intestinal transplant. This clonotype originated in a human donor who received an intestinal transplant. CDR3 protein: CASSSGGAGTNEKLFF. Here the CDR3 DNA reads TGTGCCAGCAGTTCGGGGGGGGCTGGAACTAATGAAAAACTGTTTTTT.